This T cell receptor (beta chain) was identified during a study of neoadjuvant anti-PD-1 for oral cavity cancer. This clone was picked up one time. CDR3 length equals 14 residues. Trimming cost V 6 bases and J 1 base, with 12 bases left between them. The germline gives CDR1 MNHNS, CDR2 SASEGT. The data were produced by immunoSEQ multiplex PCR, yet TCRdb's version contains in-frame clones alone and is incomplete. The data show fewer than 20,000 clones, about three fifths seen once. Sequences were derived from PBMCs, sampled before nivolumab (anti-PD-1) treatment. The receptor comes from a person aged 35-80 years with oral cavity squamous cell carcinoma. The rearrangement joins TRBV6-1 to TRBJ1-1; perhaps TRBD1 as D (5 bases). CDR3: CASRGATENTEAFF. Here the CDR3 DNA reads TGTGCCAGCAGAGGGGCGACAGAGAACACTGAAGCTTTCTTT.